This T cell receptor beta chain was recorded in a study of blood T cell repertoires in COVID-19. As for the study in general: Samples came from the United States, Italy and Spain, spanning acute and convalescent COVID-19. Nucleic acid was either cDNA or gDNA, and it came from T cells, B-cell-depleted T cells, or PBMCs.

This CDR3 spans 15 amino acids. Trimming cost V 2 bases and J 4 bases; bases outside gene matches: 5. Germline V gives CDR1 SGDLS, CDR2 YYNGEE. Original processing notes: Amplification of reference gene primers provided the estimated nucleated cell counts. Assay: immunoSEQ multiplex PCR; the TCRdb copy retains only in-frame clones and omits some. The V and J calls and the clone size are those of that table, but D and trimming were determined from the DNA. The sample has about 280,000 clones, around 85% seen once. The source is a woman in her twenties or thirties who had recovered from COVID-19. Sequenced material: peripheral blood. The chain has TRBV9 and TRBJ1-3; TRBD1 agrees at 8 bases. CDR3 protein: CASSVETGAGNTIYF. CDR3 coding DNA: TGTGCCAGCAGCGTTGAGACAGGGGCAGGAAACACCATATATTTT. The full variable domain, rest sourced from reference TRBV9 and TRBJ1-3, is DSGVTQTPKHLITATGQRVTLRCSPRSGDLSVYWYQQSLDQGLQFLIQYYNGEERAKGNILERFSAQQFPDLHSELNLSSLELGDSALYFCASSVETGAGNTIYFGEGSWLTVV.